Each of the 7 T cell receptor beta chains below was sequenced from the same sample in a study of cytomegalovirus exposure and HLA in healthy donors. The method was immunoSEQ multiplex PCR; TCRdb's version includes in-frame clones alone and lacks a portion of them. The data show 100,000 or so clones, roughly 85% seen once. Sequenced input: PBMCs. These receptor sequences come from a young man in good health and CMV-seropositive.

This chain connects TRBV2 to TRBJ2-1; TRBD2 is a possible D gene (7 bases). Germline V gene sequence: CDR1 SNHLY, CDR2 FYNNEI. Trimming took off 6 bases at V and 4 bases at J, with 19 bases between the two ends. The CDR3 has 16 amino acids. The CDR3 DNA follows: TGTGCCAGCAGGTGGGGGGGCATACCCGGTTACAATGAGCAGTTCTTC. This gives the protein CASRWGGIPGYNEQFF.

The chain is built from TRBV30 and TRBJ1-2; D remains ambiguous. V lost 3 bases, J lost 4 bases, and 15 bases lay in between. This CDR3 is built from 14 residues. The germline V gene encodes CDR1 GTSNPN and CDR2 SVGIG (reference sequence). DNA of the CDR3: TGTGCCTGGAGCGGCTGGGTACAGATCTATGGCTACACCTTC. Amino acid sequence: CAWSGWVQIYGYTF.

CDR3 coding DNA: TGTGCCAGCAGTTACCGACTAGCGGGAGGGGATGAGCAGTTCTTC. Translating gives CASSYRLAGGDEQFF. The V call is TRBV27, the J call TRBJ2-1; 14 nucleotides line up with TRBD2. CDR1 is MNHEY and CDR2 is SMNVEV in the germline V gene (reference sequence). The V gene end was trimmed by 4 bases and the J gene end by 8 bases; junction bases not matched to a gene: 4. CDR3 length: 15 amino acids.

The chain uses TRBV7-6 and TRBJ2-1; 7 positions match TRBD1. Germline assignment: CDR1 SGHVS and CDR2 FNYEAQ. With 5 bases clipped from V and 1 base from J, the junction kept 5 bases outside the gene matches. CDR3 length: 15 amino acids. This chain's CDR3 is CASSRDSDSYNEQFF. CDR3 bases: TGTGCCAGCAGCCGGGACAGTGATTCCTACAATGAGCAGTTCTTC. The whole variable domain, remainder taken from reference TRBV7-6 and TRBJ2-1, is GAGVSQSPRYKVTKRGQDVALRCDPISGHVSLYWYRQALGQGPEFLTYFNYEAQQDKSGLPNDRFSAERPEGSISTLTIQRTEQRDSAMYRCASSRDSDSYNEQFFGPGTRLTVL.

This clone was detected a few times. The V gene is TRBV5-6, the J gene TRBJ1-3; a weak D match, TRBD1 (6 bases). Trimming removed 5 bases at V and 0 bases at J, with 9 bases between. The germline V gene encodes CDR1 SGHDT and CDR2 YYEEEE. The CDR3 loop spans 14 amino acids. CDR3 nucleotide sequence: TGTGCCAGCAGGTACAGGGACTCTGGAAACACCATATATTTT. It specifies CASRYRDSGNTIYF.

The chain links TRBV9 to TRBJ1-5, with 7 bases that match TRBD1. The CDR3 length is 18 residues. CDR1 and CDR2 (germline): SGDLS, YYNGEE. Trimming took 4 bases from V and 0 from J; bases not matched to a gene: 13. The CDR3 DNA reads TGTGCCAGCAGCTCCACGCGGCAGGGGGTTTATAGCAATCAGCCCCAGCATTTT. Encoded protein: CASSSTRQGVYSNQPQHF.

The CDR3 DNA is TGTGCCAGCAGCTCGGGGACAGCGGGAGGCTATGGCTACACCTTC. Protein product: CASSSGTAGGYGYTF. V is TRBV7-9 and J is TRBJ1-2, with 7 nucleotides matching TRBD1. Germline V lookup: CDR1 SEHNR, CDR2 FQNEAQ (reference sequence). V was clipped by 4 bases and J by 4 bases; unmatched bases: 9. This CDR3 has 15 residues. Filled out from reference TRBV7-9 and TRBJ1-2, the complete variable domain reads DTGVSQNPRHKITKRGQNVTFRCDPISEHNRLYWYRQTLGQGPEFLTYFQNEAQLEKSRLLSDRFSAERPKGSFSTLEIQRTEQGDSAMYLCASSSGTAGGYGYTFGSGTRLTVV.